This T cell receptor beta chain was sequenced during a study of T cells in Graves' hyperthyroidism and ophthalmopathy. About the research overall: Peripheral blood was collected at initial diagnosis, before any treatment.

General study points: Blood held most thyroid clonotypes expanded above 0.001 frequency. A model of 13 V-J features distinguished ophthalmopathy from stable hyperthyroidism.

Researchers amplified the TCR beta CDR3 regions from RNA transcripts. First-round RT-PCR targeting the TCR CDR3 was performed with the HTBI primer set. TCRdb analysed the multiplex PCR reads with MiXCR anew, one entry per CDR3 protein. Among 750,000 to 900,000 distinct CDR3 sequences, roughly 37% were seen once, and the ten largest hold approximately 8.7%. Turning to this clonotype: The antigen remains unidentified.

Germline V gene sequence: CDR1 SGHDT, CDR2 YYEEEE. V lost 4 bases, J lost 0 bases, and 19 bases lay in between. The CDR3 spans 17 residues. The material sequenced was blood. The V and J genes are TRBV5-6 and TRBJ1-1; maybe TRBD1 (6 bases). The receptor comes from a man aged 18 to 29 with Graves' hyperthyroidism. The CDR3 nucleotides are TGTGCCAGCAGCGACCCTCGCGGGGACACCTTGAACACTGAAGCTTTCTTT. Translated: CASSDPRGDTLNTEAFF.